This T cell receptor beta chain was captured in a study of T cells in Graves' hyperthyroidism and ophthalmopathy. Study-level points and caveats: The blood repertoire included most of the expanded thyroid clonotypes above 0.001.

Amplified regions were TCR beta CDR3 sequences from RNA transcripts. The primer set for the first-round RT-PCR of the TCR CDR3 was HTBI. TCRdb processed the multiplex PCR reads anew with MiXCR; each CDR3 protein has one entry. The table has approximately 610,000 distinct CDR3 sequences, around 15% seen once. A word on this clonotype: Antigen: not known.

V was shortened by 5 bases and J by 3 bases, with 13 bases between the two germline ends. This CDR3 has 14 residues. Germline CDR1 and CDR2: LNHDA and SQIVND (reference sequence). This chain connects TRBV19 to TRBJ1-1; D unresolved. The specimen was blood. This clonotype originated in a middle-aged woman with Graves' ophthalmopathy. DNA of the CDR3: TGTGCCAGTAGTGCCCGTGGGCGGGACACTGAAGCTTTCTTT. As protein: CASSARGRDTEAFF.